The source of this T cell receptor beta chain is a study of cytomegalovirus exposure and HLA in healthy donors. The PCR used 60 Vbeta and 13 Jbeta primers. As originally analysed: Unique TCR beta chains numbered approximately 80 million in a later analysis, with around 10 million shared. Assay used: immunoSEQ multiplex PCR; TCRdb lists only in-frame clones, some missing. For V, J and clone size, that table is used; D and trimming come from the DNA. This table has about 180,000 clones, roughly 80% appearing once. The ends lost 2 bases at V and 4 bases at J; junction bases unmatched: 8. The germline gives CDR1 MGHRA, CDR2 YSYEKL. The CDR3 spans 18 residues.

The TCR sequence derives from a man aged 60-69 years in good health and CMV-seronegative. Input material: PBMCs. This chain joins TRBV4-1 and TRBJ2-1; 13 bases line up with TRBD2. The CDR3 DNA follows: TGCGCCAGCAGCCAACGCGGACTAGCGGGGGCTGTATACAATGAGCAGTTCTTC. Its protein is CASSQRGLAGAVYNEQFF.